Each of the 8 T cell receptor beta chains below was sequenced from the same sample in a study of technical replicates of blood from a few donors. Profiling relied on immunoSEQ multiplex PCR, and the TCRdb table lists in-frame clones only, not all of them. The sample lists approximately 97,000 clones, approximately 96% occurring once. The specimen sequenced was T cells isolated from PBMCs. Source of these receptors: a human donor in good health.

V gene TRBV5-4 combines with J gene TRBJ1-3; TRBD1 matches 8 bases. Germline trimming cut 1 base from V and 4 bases from J; bases unmatched to any gene: 13. In germline, CDR1 is SGHNT, CDR2 YYREEE (reference sequence). This CDR3 has 18 residues. This chain's CDR3 is CASSLWYPLTGEGNTIYF. The DNA for the CDR3 is TGTGCCAGCAGCTTGTGGTACCCTTTGACAGGGGAGGGAAACACCATATATTTT. Based on the CDR3 plus reference TRBV5-4 and TRBJ1-3, the full variable domain is ETGVTQSPTHLIKTRGQQVTLRCSSQSGHNTVSWYQQALGQGPQFIFQYYREEENGRGNFPPRFSGLQFPNYSSELNVNALELDDSALYLCASSLWYPLTGEGNTIYFGEGSWLTVV.

The rearrangement uses TRBV27 and TRBJ1-1, with TRBD1 matching 8 bases. J lost 1 base, V lost 3 bases, and 1 base had no gene match. The length of the CDR3 is 14 residues. Germline CDR1 MNHEY, CDR2 SMNVEV (reference sequence). The CDR3 sequence: CASSFGTGNTEAFF. The CDR3 DNA reads as TGTGCCAGCAGTTTTGGGACAGGGAACACTGAAGCTTTCTTT.

The V gene is TRBV19, the J gene TRBJ2-2; D uncertain. The CDR3 extends over 12 amino acids. CDR1 and CDR2 (germline): LNHDA, SQIVND (reference sequence). V was shortened by 6 bases and J by 4 bases, with 6 bases between the two germline ends. The CDR3: CASSEITGELFF. The CDR3 region has the DNA TGTGCCAGTAGCGAGATCACCGGGGAGCTGTTTTTT. Supplemented by reference TRBV19 and TRBJ2-2, the full variable domain reads DGGITQSPKYLFRKEGQNVTLSCEQNLNHDAMYWYRQDPGQGLRLIYYSQIVNDFQKGDIAEGYSVSREKKESFPLTVTSAQKNPTAFYLCASSEITGELFFGEGSRLTVL.

This sequence joins TRBV4-3 and TRBJ2-7; D is undetermined. This CDR3 comprises 15 residues. Germline V CDR1 and CDR2: LGHNA, YSLEER. Trimming cost V 0 bases and J 9 bases, with 18 bases left between them. The CDR3 region is CASSQDFGHVIGQYF. In DNA, the CDR3 is TGCGCCAGCAGCCAAGACTTTGGGCATGTGATAGGGCAGTACTTC.

This rearrangement joins TRBV5-4 to TRBJ2-7, with TRBD1 matching over 8 bases. Germline V gene sequence: CDR1 SGHNT, CDR2 YYREEE (reference sequence). The trim removed 4 bases at V and 3 bases at J, leaving 6 bases unmatched. This CDR3 spans 14 amino acids. CDR3 loop: CASSPDRGGYEQYF. The CDR3 nucleotides are TGTGCCAGCAGCCCTGACAGGGGAGGCTACGAGCAGTACTTC.

The chain has TRBV19 and TRBJ1-3, with 8 nucleotides matching TRBD1. J gave up 4 bases and V 5 bases, and 7 bases lay outside the gene matches. The CDR3 has 15 amino acids. In germline, CDR1 is LNHDA, CDR2 SQIVND (reference sequence). The CDR3 protein is CASSLDRDRGNTIYF. Here the CDR3 DNA reads TGTGCCAGTAGTTTGGACAGGGATAGAGGAAACACCATATATTTT.

The chain uses TRBV6-5 and TRBJ1-2; a weak D match, TRBD1 (5 bases). Germline V gene sequence: CDR1 MNHEY, CDR2 SVGAGI. The CDR3 is 14 residues long. V lost 2 bases, J lost 8 bases, and 15 bases lay in between. The CDR3 protein is CASSYDQGSYGYTF. The CDR3 nucleotides are TGTGCCAGCAGTTACGATCAGGGCAGCTACGGCTACACCTTC.

This clone was seen only once. J is TRBJ2-4 and V is TRBV4-1; D possibly corresponds to TRBD2 (6 bases). The CDR3 is 14 amino acids. CDR1 and CDR2 from the germline V gene are MGHRA and YSYEKL. V was trimmed by 2 bases and J by 8 bases, leaving 13 bases between them. The CDR3 coding sequence is TGCGCCAGCAGCCAAATCTCTGGGGAGGACATTCAGTACTTC. Translating gives CASSQISGEDIQYF.